The clone carrying this T cell receptor beta chain was seen ten or more times. TCRdb reprocessed the reads via MiXCR and lists one record per CDR3 protein. The table lists about 240,000 distinct CDR3 sequences, 6% to 8% of them singletons. Germline CDR1 and CDR2: MNHEY and SVGEGT. The CDR3 covers 12 residues. V lost 8 bases, J lost 7 bases, and 14 bases lay in between. This sample is drawn from a study of T cell repertoires in cytomegalovirus infection. This chain connects TRBV6-2 or TRBV6-3 to TRBJ1-2; possible D gene TRBD1, 5 bases. This TCR derives from a human donor in good health (CMV status not recorded). Some clones in this sample may be carry-over from other donors' samples. Sequencing was carried out using PBMCs. This chain's CDR3 is CASFIWGIGYTF. CDR3 nucleotide sequence: TGTGCCAGCTTTATTTGGGGGATTGGCTACACCTTC.